Listed here are 17 T cell receptor beta chains from one sample, sequenced in a study of regulatory T cells in long-lasting Graves disease. Time point of the sample: newly diagnosed GD, antithyroid drugs for less than 3 months. RNA isolated from PBMCs was used to make the TCR library. Researchers made TCR beta libraries by using iRepertoire HTBI primers and running Arm-PCR on CDR3 regions. From the multiplex PCR reads, TCRdb called clonotypes with MiXCR, one entry per CDR3 protein. The table includes 550,000 to 700,000 distinct CDR3 sequences, approximately 16% detected once. This sample was also put to use in a study of T cells in Graves' hyperthyroidism and ophthalmopathy.

The sample here was peripheral blood mononuclear cells (PBMCs), taken at new diagnosis, from a patient treated with antithyroid drugs. The receptors shown here come from a man between 18 and 35 years old with Graves disease.

In this sample, this clonotype turned up many times. The chain couples TRBV7-8 to TRBJ1-5; 12 nucleotides agree with TRBD1. The CDR3 runs to 15 residues. J was trimmed by 6 bases and V by 5 bases; bases with no gene match: 5. CDR1 SGHVS and CDR2 FQNEAQ come from the germline V gene. Here the CDR3 reads CASSPGTGGTQPQHF. CDR3 nucleotides: TGTGCCAGCAGCCCCGGGACAGGGGGCACTCAGCCCCAGCATTTT.

This clonotype was counted many times. V and J are TRBV12-3 or TRBV12-4 and TRBJ2-3; the D gene is possibly TRBD1 (7 bases). The CDR3 runs to 16 residues. V dropped 1 base and J dropped 2 bases, with 13 bases sitting between them. The CDR3 here is CASSLGQGGFTDTQYF. In DNA, the CDR3 is TGTGCCAGCAGTTTAGGTCAGGGGGGATTCACAGATACGCAGTATTTT.

This clonotype has just a few counts. The chain joins TRBV6-1 to TRBJ1-4; 7 bases agree with TRBD1. Germline loops: CDR1 MNHNS, CDR2 SASEGT. The V gene end was trimmed by 7 bases and the J gene end by 8 bases; junction bases not matched to a gene: 13. The CDR3 is 15 amino acids. CDR3 sequence: CASNPRGGRDEKLFF. In DNA, the CDR3 is TGTGCCAGCAACCCCAGGGGGGGGCGCGACGAAAAACTGTTTTTT.

This clonotype was seen repeatedly, ten times or more. This chain connects TRBV28 to TRBJ2-5; tentatively, D is TRBD2 (6 bases). The germline CDR1 and CDR2 sequences are MDHEN and SYDVKM. The CDR3 sequence is 14 residues long. V lost 3 bases to trimming and J lost 2 bases, with 10 bases between them. CDR3: CASSLSSAQETQYF. DNA of the CDR3: TGTGCCAGCAGTTTGTCTAGCGCTCAAGAGACCCAGTACTTC.

This clonotype was seen ten or more times. The chain is built from TRBV27 and TRBJ2-1; 8 nucleotides match TRBD2. The germline gives CDR1 MNHEY, CDR2 SMNVEV (reference sequence). This CDR3 has 13 residues. The junction had 4 bases not matched to a gene; V was cut back by 2 bases and J by 10 bases. The CDR3 bases are TGTGCCAGCAGTTTAGATATAGCGGGAGAGCAGTTCTTC. It translates to CASSLDIAGEQFF.

Only a few counts were recorded for this clonotype. The genes are TRBV5-1 and TRBJ2-7, with D perhaps matching TRBD2 (6 bases). Trimming removed 3 bases at V and 4 bases at J, with 20 bases between. The CDR3 loop spans 16 amino acids. Germline V lookup: CDR1 SGHRS, CDR2 YFSETQ. The CDR3 loop reads CASSWLGSGRVYEQYF. CDR3 coding DNA: TGCGCCAGCAGCTGGTTGGGTAGCGGACGCGTATACGAGCAGTACTTC. The variable domain in full, completed from reference TRBV5-1 and TRBJ2-7, reads KAGVTQTPRYLIKTRGQQVTLSCSPISGHRSVSWYQQTPGQGLQFLFEYFSETQRNKGNFPGRFSGRQFSNSRSEMNVSTLELGDSALYLCASSWLGSGRVYEQYFGPGTRLTVT.

This clonotype appeared many times. V usage is TRBV27 and J usage is TRBJ2-5; a weak D match, TRBD1 (7 bases). This CDR3 comprises 16 residues. CDR1 and CDR2 from the germline V gene are MNHEY and SMNVEV (reference sequence). Trimming removed 8 bases at V and 5 bases at J, with 24 bases between. CDR3 in amino acids: CASGTSGQRVQETQYF. DNA for the CDR3: TGTGCCAGCGGCACGTCGGGACAGCGGGTTCAGGAGACCCAGTACTTC.

The chain is built from TRBV19 and TRBJ2-3, with 10 bases aligning to TRBD2. After removal of 7 bases from V and 3 bases from J, the junction contained 10 bases not matched to a gene. CDR3 size: 16 residues. Germline V gene lookup returns CDR1 LNHDA and CDR2 SQIVND (reference sequence). The DNA of the CDR3 is TGTGCCAGTAAACCCGGTCTAGCGGGAGCAACAGATACGCAGTATTTT. The encoded protein is CASKPGLAGATDTQYF.

This clonotype occurred many times. The chain is built from TRBV7-9 and TRBJ2-1; D is unclear. The CDR3 is made up of 10 amino acids. The germline gives CDR1 SEHNR, CDR2 FQNEAQ (reference sequence). V was clipped by 5 bases and J by 5 bases, with 1 base between them. Written as DNA, the CDR3 is TGTGCCAGCAGCCACAATGAGCAGTTCTTC. This sequence encodes CASSHNEQFF.

Ten or more counts support this clonotype. The V gene is TRBV27, the J gene TRBJ2-7; D unclear. V was shortened by 5 bases and J by 8 bases, with 13 bases between the two germline ends. The germline V gene has CDR1 MNHEY and CDR2 SMNVEV (reference sequence). The CDR3 loop spans 12 amino acids. The CDR3 bases are TGTGCCAGCAGTGGTGGCCAGGTAAAGCAGTACTTC. Protein sequence: CASSGGQVKQYF.

The genes are TRBV27 and TRBJ2-6, with 8 bases lining up with TRBD1. Germline CDR1 is MNHEY and CDR2 is SMNVEV (reference sequence). J lost 0 bases, V lost 7 bases, and 8 bases had no gene match. This CDR3 is built from 17 residues. In DNA form, the CDR3 reads TGTGCCAGCAAGCCAGGACAGGGCGACTCTGGGGCCAACGTCCTGACTTTC. It specifies CASKPGQGDSGANVLTF.

This clonotype was counted a few times. The chain carries TRBV3-1 and TRBJ1-1; a weak D match, TRBD1 (6 bases). From germline, CDR1 is LGHDT and CDR2 YNNKEL (reference sequence). This CDR3 has 13 amino acids. V dropped 0 bases and J dropped 13 bases, with 15 bases sitting between them. Here the CDR3 DNA reads TGTGCCAGCAGCCAAGATGGAGGGGGGAAGTGTTTCTTT. Its translation: CASSQDGGGKCFF.

The chain is built from TRBV4-1 and TRBJ1-5, with TRBD1 matching 7 bases. The germline gives CDR1 MGHRA, CDR2 YSYEKL. CDR3 size: 17 residues. Trimming took 1 base from V and 6 from J; bases not matched to a gene: 12. The CDR3 nucleotides read TGCGCCAGCAGCCAAGCCCCCTCACAGGGGTCAGGTCAGCCCCAGCATTTT. The encoded protein is CASSQAPSQGSGQPQHF.

This clonotype was seen only a few times. V and J are TRBV7-2 and TRBJ1-5; D perhaps matches TRBD1 (6 bases). The CDR3 covers 15 residues. Germline V lookup: CDR1 SGHTA, CDR2 FQGNSA. Trimming cost V 3 bases and J 6 bases, with 15 bases left between them. CDR3 DNA: TGTGCCAGCAGCTTGGTTCGACAGGTCGGTCAGCCCCAGCATTTT. This translates into CASSLVRQVGQPQHF.

This clonotype has more than one count but fewer than ten. The chain recombines TRBV5-1 with TRBJ1-1; no definite D call. The germline gives CDR1 SGHRS, CDR2 YFSETQ. The germline V and J ends were trimmed by 5 bases and 8 bases, with 16 bases remaining between them. This CDR3 comprises 13 residues. CDR3 nucleotides: TGCGCCAGCAGTCGGCGGGAGGGAGGGGAAGCTTTCTTT. This codes for CASSRREGGEAFF.

This chain links TRBV6-1 with TRBJ2-6; D uncertain. The ends were cut back, 7 bases at V and 0 bases at J, with 13 bases in the middle. Germline V lookup: CDR1 MNHNS, CDR2 SASEGT. This CDR3 is built from 16 residues. The CDR3 loop is CASTLRRSSGANVLTF. The DNA of the CDR3 is TGTGCCAGCACTTTAAGACGGAGCTCTGGGGCCAACGTCCTGACTTTC.

This clonotype was recorded many times. The chain has TRBV5-1 and TRBJ2-6, with a tentative D call TRBD1 (6 bases). The V gene's germline CDR1 is SGHRS and CDR2 YFSETQ. This CDR3 region has 16 residues. V lost 3 bases and J lost 1, with 11 bases in between. DNA for the CDR3: TGCGCCAGCAGCTGGACAACAGGGTCTGGGGCCAACGTCCTGACTTTC. Protein sequence: CASSWTTGSGANVLTF.